These 5 T cell receptor beta chains came from one sample sequenced in a study of T cells in Graves' hyperthyroidism and ophthalmopathy. TCR beta CDR3 regions were amplified from RNA. TCR CDR3 underwent first-round RT-PCR with the HTBI primer set. TCRdb ran MiXCR on the multiplex PCR reads and lists one entry per CDR3 protein. The sample carries fewer than 600,000 distinct CDR3 sequences, approximately 15% recorded once. The specimen sequenced was blood. These receptors came from a woman aged 18-29 years with Graves' hyperthyroidism.

This clonotype occurred many times. V is TRBV6-2 or TRBV6-3 and J is TRBJ2-1, with 8 nucleotides matching TRBD2. This CDR3 region has 15 residues. Germline V CDR1 and CDR2: MNHEY, SVGEGT. V lost 2 bases, J lost 7 bases, and 7 bases stayed unmatched. The CDR3 spells CASSYPAGELNEQFF. The CDR3 region has the DNA TGTGCCAGCAGTTACCCAGCGGGAGAGTTAAATGAGCAGTTCTTC.

This clonotype showed up many times. J is TRBJ1-3 and V is TRBV10-3; TRBD1 agrees at 7 bases. The V and J ends lost 5 bases and 14 bases, in that order; junction bases with no gene match: 9. CDR1 ENHRY and CDR2 SYGVKD come from the germline V gene. The CDR3 runs to 12 residues. The chain's CDR3 is CAISSNRDSLYF. The CDR3 DNA reads as TGTGCCATCAGTTCCAACCGGGACAGTCTATATTTT.

This clonotype was seen a handful of times. This chain joins TRBV6-4 and TRBJ1-1; TRBD1 aligns across 8 bases. Trimming cost V 6 bases and J 1 base; bases outside gene matches: 7. This CDR3 contains 15 residues. Germline V gives CDR1 MRHNA, CDR2 SNTAGT. CDR3 sequence reads: CASSRGGTGNTEAFF. The CDR3 DNA reads TGTGCCAGCAGCAGGGGTGGGACAGGGAACACTGAAGCTTTCTTT.

This clonotype was found many times. This chain links TRBV27 with TRBJ1-3, with D perhaps TRBD1 (6 bases). V was trimmed by 5 bases and J by 2 bases, leaving 16 bases between them. The CDR3 is 16 amino acids. Germline V CDR1 and CDR2: MNHEY, SMNVEV (reference sequence). In nucleotides, the CDR3 is TGTGCCAGCAGTCCAAACAGGGTTTGGGCTGGAAACACCATATATTTT. Translated, it gives CASSPNRVWAGNTIYF.

A few counts support this clonotype. This chain links TRBV6-1 with TRBJ1-5, with D uncertain. In germline, CDR1 is MNHNS, CDR2 SASEGT. The CDR3 covers 13 residues. V lost 6 bases and J 6 bases, leaving 12 bases between the germline ends. The CDR3: CASRWTAGQPQHF. The DNA for the CDR3 is TGTGCCAGCAGGTGGACCGCTGGTCAGCCCCAGCATTTT.